The 15 T cell receptor beta chains given below trace back to one sample, sequenced in a study of blood T cell repertoires in COVID-19. The data were produced by immunoSEQ multiplex PCR, yet TCRdb's version contains in-frame clones alone and is incomplete. The table has roughly 290,000 clones, 70% to 90% seen once; the top ten hold roughly 2%. The sequenced sample consisted of PBMCs or T cells enriched from blood (not recorded which). All receptors come from a man aged 25 to 40 who had recovered from COVID-19.

The chain has TRBV6-5 and TRBJ1-2, with 9 nucleotides matching TRBD1. The CDR3 covers 15 residues. CDR1 is MNHEY and CDR2 is SVGAGI in the germline V gene. With V trimmed by 6 bases and J by 8 bases, 13 bases remained unmatched. The CDR3 sequence is CASRPPGTGSLGYTF. The CDR3 bases are TGTGCCAGCAGACCCCCTGGGACAGGGAGTCTGGGCTACACCTTC.

The chain combines TRBV11-2 with TRBJ2-4, with TRBD2 identical over 8 bases. V dropped 1 base and J dropped 6; count of bases not matched to a gene: 5. Germline CDR1 and CDR2: SGHAT and FQNNGV. The CDR3 covers 15 residues. The CDR3, as DNA: TGTGCCAGCAGCTTAGCGGGGGGGTCTCGAAACATTCAGTACTTC. It specifies CASSLAGGSRNIQYF.

This chain links TRBV7-9 with TRBJ1-1; possibly TRBD1 for D (5 bases). The V gene's germline CDR1 is SEHNR and CDR2 FQNEAQ (reference sequence). V was trimmed by 0 bases and J by 0 bases, leaving 14 bases between them. The CDR3 has 17 amino acids. CDR3 in DNA: TGTGCCAGCAGCTTAGCCCTCACGACAGATATGAACACTGAAGCTTTCTTT. As protein: CASSLALTTDMNTEAFF.

This clone was seen only once. V gene TRBV30 combines with J gene TRBJ2-7, with D unresolved. CDR1 and CDR2 from the germline V gene are GTSNPN and SVGIG (reference sequence). V shed 7 bases and J shed 2 bases, with 21 bases lying between them. CDR3 length equals 15 residues. In nucleotides, the CDR3 is TGTGCCTCTTCTGGTGGTAGAAAAGCAACCTACGAGCAGTACTTC. This translates into CASSGGRKATYEQYF.

The gene calls are TRBV4-1 and TRBJ1-2; no definite D call. The CDR3 spans 16 residues. The ends were cut back, 1 base at V and 4 bases at J, with 16 bases in the middle. Germline V gene sequence: CDR1 MGHRA, CDR2 YSYEKL. The CDR3 sequence is CASSQARGTEIYGYTF. The CDR3 coding sequence is TGCGCCAGCAGCCAAGCGCGAGGAACGGAAATCTATGGCTACACCTTC.

This chain links TRBV7-9 with TRBJ1-6; 7 bases line up with TRBD1. The CDR3 extends over 15 amino acids. Germline-derived CDR1 and CDR2 are SEHNR and FQNEAQ (reference sequence). Germline trimming cut 5 bases from V and 6 bases from J; bases unmatched to any gene: 7. For the CDR3, the DNA is TGTGCCAGCAGCATTCGGACAGGAGTTAATTCACCCCTCCACTTT. This codes for CASSIRTGVNSPLHF.

V is TRBV18 and J is TRBJ1-3; 9 bases are shared with TRBD1. The length of the CDR3 is 15 residues. In germline, CDR1 is KGHSH, CDR2 LQKENI. Trimming removed 4 bases from V and 2 bases from J; junction bases left unmatched: 3. The CDR3 nucleotides read TGTGCCAGCTCACGGGACAGGGAGACTGGAAACACCATATATTTT. Its protein product is CASSRDRETGNTIYF.

The rearrangement links TRBV10-3 to TRBJ1-1; D unclear. In germline, CDR1 is ENHRY, CDR2 SYGVKD. This CDR3 has 12 residues. V shed 5 bases and J shed 5 bases, with 9 bases lying between them. The CDR3 bases are TGTGCCATCAGTCCTAGTATGACTGAAGCTTTCTTT. This sequence encodes CAISPSMTEAFF.

This chain joins TRBV7-9 and TRBJ1-1; possible D gene TRBD1, 5 bases. This CDR3 is 14 amino acids long. CDR1 SEHNR and CDR2 FQNEAQ come from the germline V gene (reference sequence). Between the trimmed V and J ends, which lost 8 bases and 0 bases, there was a span of 13 bases. The CDR3 region is CASVPDSLNTEAFF. The CDR3 coding sequence is TGTGCCAGCGTACCCGACAGCTTGAACACTGAAGCTTTCTTT. The full variable domain, rest sourced from reference TRBV7-9 and TRBJ1-1, is DTGVSQNPRHKITKRGQNVTFRCDPISEHNRLYWYRQTLGQGPEFLTYFQNEAQLEKSRLLSDRFSAERPKGSFSTLEIQRTEQGDSAMYLCASVPDSLNTEAFFGQGTRLTVV.

This chain links TRBV5-1 with TRBJ2-3, with D maybe TRBD2 (6 bases). This CDR3 is built from 17 residues. CDR1 and CDR2 from the germline V gene are SGHRS and YFSETQ. V was shortened by 6 bases and J by 4 bases, with 24 bases between the two germline ends. The CDR3 coding sequence is TGCGCCAGCACCGACCTCCCCTCCGGGGGTCTTGCAGATACGCAGTATTTT. This gives the protein CASTDLPSGGLADTQYF.

J is TRBJ1-5 and V is TRBV5-6; 11 nucleotides agree with TRBD1. CDR1 and CDR2 (germline): SGHDT, YYEEEE. With V trimmed by 3 bases and J by 2 bases, 10 bases remained unmatched. CDR3 size: 18 residues. Here the CDR3 reads CASSSPDRGRKGNQPQHF. DNA of the CDR3: TGTGCCAGCAGCTCCCCGGACAGGGGGCGGAAGGGCAATCAGCCCCAGCATTTT.

This clone was seen a single time. This chain uses TRBV3-1 (or the pseudogene TRBV3-2) with TRBJ2-1; no definite D call. From germline, CDR1 is LGHDT and CDR2 YNNKEL (reference sequence). Trimming cost V 0 bases and J 5 bases, with 11 bases left between them. The CDR3 runs to 15 residues. This CDR3 is CASSQDLWSNNEQFF. CDR3 coding DNA: TGTGCCAGCAGCCAAGATCTATGGTCGAACAATGAGCAGTTCTTC.

This sequence joins TRBV19 and TRBJ2-7; 8 bases are a match to TRBD1. V was pared by 3 bases and J by 4 bases, with 2 bases of the junction left unmatched. The V gene's germline CDR1 is LNHDA and CDR2 SQIVND (reference sequence). This CDR3 comprises 13 residues. CDR3 sequence reads: CASSIRQGYEQYF. Here the CDR3 DNA reads TGTGCCAGTAGTATCCGACAGGGGTACGAGCAGTACTTC. Together with reference TRBV19 and TRBJ2-7, the CDR3 gives the full variable domain: DGGITQSPKYLFRKEGQNVTLSCEQNLNHDAMYWYRQDPGQGLRLIYYSQIVNDFQKGDIAEGYSVSREKKESFPLTVTSAQKNPTAFYLCASSIRQGYEQYFGPGTRLTVT.

The genes are TRBV6-5 and TRBJ1-6; possibly TRBD1 for D (6 bases). Germline V CDR1 and CDR2: MNHEY, SVGAGI. The CDR3 runs 14 residues. V gave up 6 bases and J gave up 6 bases, with 12 bases separating them. The chain's CDR3 is CASRQTGRNSPLHF. The DNA for the CDR3 is TGTGCCAGCAGACAGACAGGCCGTAATTCACCCCTCCACTTT.

The chain combines TRBV19 with TRBJ2-5; a weak D match, TRBD1 (7 bases). The CDR3 covers 14 residues. V shed 5 bases and J shed 5 bases, with 15 bases lying between them. The germline CDR1 and CDR2 sequences are LNHDA and SQIVND (reference sequence). The CDR3 spells CASSSRSGGETQYF. The CDR3 DNA is TGTGCCAGTAGTTCAAGGTCAGGGGGGGAGACCCAGTACTTC.